A selection of T cell receptor beta chains follows, all from one sample in a study of neurological immune-mediated disorders. TCRdb recomputed calls from the 5' RACE reads with MiXCR, one row per CDR3 protein. This sample has around 37,000 distinct CDR3 sequences, with 13% to 15% found just once. The source material was PBMCs. The receptors were sampled from a woman aged 45 to 65 with HTLV-1-associated myelopathy (HAM/TSP). The CDR3 runs from the conserved cysteine through the conserved F or W. The order of the fields is J gene, V gene, clone size, D gene, CDR3 DNA, CDR3 protein. D genes are given only for firm matches. Size is omitted from some rows. Given values are once, few, many or a class for expanded clones.

TRBJ2-1,TRBV9,many,TRBD1,TGTGCCAGCACCCGGGGGGACAGGGTTCGGGATGAGCAGTTCTTC,CASTRGDRVRDEQFF
TRBJ2-1,TRBV7-9,many,-,TGTGCCAGCAGCACCGACAATGAGCAGTTCTTC,CASSTDNEQFF
TRBJ2-2,TRBV24-1,many,TRBD2,TGTGCCACCAGTGATCCGCGGGGGAGTTACACCGGGGAGCTGTTTTTT,CATSDPRGSYTGELFF
TRBJ2-7,TRBV7-2,many,TRBD1,TGTGCCAGCAGCTTCGACAGGGACTCCTACGAGCAGTACTTC,CASSFDRDSYEQYF
TRBJ2-5,TRBV20-1,many,TRBD2,TGCAGTGCTAGAGATCTCGGCGGGGGGGCAACGGAGACCCAGTACTTC,CSARDLGGGATETQYF
TRBJ2-1,TRBV20-1,many,-,TGCAGTGCTAGGAGTGGGCCAGTTAACAACAATGAGCAGTTCTTC,CSARSGPVNNNEQFF
TRBJ1-6,TRBV9,many,-,TGTGCCAGCAGCGTAGCTCTGACAGGAGATTCACCCCTCCACTTT,CASSVALTGDSPLHF
TRBJ2-1,TRBV4-1,-,TRBD2,TGCGCCAGCAGCCAAGACGGGGCTAGCGGGGGAAACAATGAGCAGTTCTTC,CASSQDGASGGNNEQFF
TRBJ2-3,TRBV5-1,few,-,TGCGCCAGCAGCTTGGCTCTGGGAACAGATACGCAGTATTTT,CASSLALGTDTQYF
TRBJ1-5,TRBV25-1,many,-,TGTGCCAGCAGTGAATTCGGAGCTTATCAGCCCCAGCATTTT,CASSEFGAYQPQHF
TRBJ2-7,TRBV5-1,many,TRBD2,TGCGCCAGCAGCGCGGGACTAGCGGGGAGCGAGCAGTACTTC,CASSAGLAGSEQYF
TRBJ2-1,TRBV12-3/TRBV12-4,-,-,TGTGCCAGCAGTTTTATCGGGGAGCAGTTCTTC,CASSFIGEQFF
TRBJ1-5,TRBV6-5,many,-,TGTGCCAGCAGCCGAACAGGGCCCGACGGCAATCAGCCCCAGCATTTT,CASSRTGPDGNQPQHF